These 3 T cell receptor beta chains were all obtained from the same sample, sequenced in a study of technical replicates of blood from a few donors. Profiled with immunoSEQ multiplex PCR; TCRdb holds only in-frame clones, not every one. The sample lists some 69,000 clones, about 90% occurring once. Input material: PBMCs. These receptors were taken from a human donor in good health. Some clones in this sample may be carry-over from other donors' samples.

The chain links TRBV7-9 to TRBJ2-7; 9 bases match TRBD1. The CDR3 is 16 residues long. The junction had 13 bases not matched to a gene; V was cut back by 8 bases and J by 2 bases. Germline loops: CDR1 SEHNR, CDR2 FQNEAQ (reference sequence). The CDR3 region has the DNA TGTGCCAGCCTTAAAACCTACGGGGACAGGGCCTACGAGCAGTACTTC. It is translated as CASLKTYGDRAYEQYF.

This chain links TRBV9 with TRBJ2-7; TRBD2 agrees at 7 bases. The CDR3 has 15 residues. The J segment lost 0 bases and the V segment lost 1 base, leaving 4 bases of the junction unmatched. Germline loops: CDR1 SGDLS, CDR2 YYNGEE. CDR3 region: CASSVQSSGSYEQYF. The CDR3 DNA follows: TGTGCCAGCAGCGTACAATCTAGCGGCTCCTACGAGCAGTACTTC.

J is TRBJ2-5 and V is TRBV6-6, with 15 bases fitting TRBD2. The CDR3 has 16 residues. V shed 6 bases, J shed 5 bases, and the junction held 7 bases outside the gene matches. CDR1 and CDR2 (germline): MNHNY, SVGAGI (reference sequence). CDR3 coding DNA: TGTGCCAGCAGGCCGGGACTAGCGGGAGGATCCGAGACCCAGTACTTC. Protein: CASRPGLAGGSETQYF.